These 26 T cell receptor beta chains share one sample of origin, sequenced in a study of blood T cell repertoires in COVID-19. Sequencing was performed with immunoSEQ multiplex PCR; in TCRdb, only in-frame clones are kept and a portion is missing. The data contain approximately 200,000 clones, around 84% of them singletons. Sequences were obtained from peripheral blood. These receptors were taken from a woman aged 55-70 years who had recovered from COVID-19.

This chain links TRBV7-8 with TRBJ2-7; no clear D gene. Germline values: CDR1 SGHVS, CDR2 FQNEAQ. The CDR3 covers 14 residues. V was shortened by 2 bases and J by 7 bases, with 15 bases between the two germline ends. DNA for the CDR3: TGTGCCAGCAGCTTATCCGGCAGGTCCCTGGAGCAGTACTTC. Residues: CASSLSGRSLEQYF.

The J gene is TRBJ2-5, the V gene TRBV12-5; no reliable D call. This CDR3 is built from 11 residues. Germline V CDR1 and CDR2: LGHNT, FRNRAP. V lost 10 bases and J 1 base, leaving 7 bases between the germline ends. Written as DNA, the CDR3 is TGTGCTACGACTTCCCAAGAGACCCAGTACTTC. The encoded protein is CATTSQETQYF.

The chain couples TRBV30 to TRBJ1-3; D perhaps matches TRBD1 (6 bases). CDR3 length: 14 amino acids. CDR1 and CDR2 (germline): GTSNPN, SVGIG (reference sequence). Between the trimmed V and J ends, which lost 6 bases and 0 bases, there was a span of 12 bases. CDR3 residues: CACQTGTSGNTIYF. Written as DNA, the CDR3 is TGTGCCTGTCAAACAGGGACCTCTGGAAACACCATATATTTT.

V usage is TRBV3-1 (or the pseudogene TRBV3-2) and J usage is TRBJ2-2; tentatively, D is TRBD2 (6 bases). The germline CDR1 and CDR2 sequences are LGHDT and YNNKEL (reference sequence). Trimming took off 6 bases at V and 1 base at J, with 9 bases between the two ends. The CDR3 length is 14 residues. The CDR3 region is CASRPGGNTGELFF. CDR3 nucleotide sequence: TGTGCCAGCAGACCCGGGGGGAACACCGGGGAGCTGTTTTTT.

This clone has a handful of counts. The chain combines TRBV6-1 with TRBJ2-7; D is unresolved. Per the germline V gene, CDR1 is MNHNS and CDR2 is SASEGT. The CDR3 totals 17 residues. The V and J ends lost 0 bases and 2 bases respectively, with 17 bases between them. The CDR3 DNA follows: TGTGCCAGCAGTGAAGCAGCGTCGACTTTAGATCCCTACGAGCAGTACTTC. It translates to CASSEAASTLDPYEQYF.

This clone was seen a single time. J is TRBJ1-1 and V is TRBV3-1 (or the pseudogene TRBV3-2), with D unresolved. V lost 6 bases and J 3 bases, leaving 11 bases between the germline ends. Per the germline V gene, CDR1 is LGHDT and CDR2 is YNNKEL (reference sequence). The CDR3 runs 13 residues. CDR3 amino acids: CASRLGSYTEAFF. CDR3 coding DNA: TGTGCCAGCAGGCTCGGTTCATACACTGAAGCTTTCTTT.

The chain employs TRBV10-3 and TRBJ2-7; 7 bases are a match to TRBD1. The CDR3 is 12 amino acids. Germline V gives CDR1 ENHRY, CDR2 SYGVKD. The ends lost 9 bases at V and 4 bases at J; junction bases unmatched: 6. Written as DNA, the CDR3 is TGTGCCATAGGGACAGCAACATACGAGCAGTACTTC. Protein sequence: CAIGTATYEQYF.

The V and J genes are TRBV2 and TRBJ2-5; 8 bases agree with TRBD2. This CDR3 is 15 amino acids long. The V segment lost 7 bases and the J segment 0 bases; nucleotides outside the gene matches: 7. Germline V gene data show CDR1 as SNHLY and CDR2 as FYNNEI. The CDR3 bases are TGTGCCAGCAACCGCGGGGGGCCGTACCAAGAGACCCAGTACTTC. This gives the protein CASNRGGPYQETQYF. Supplemented by reference TRBV2 and TRBJ2-5, the full variable domain reads EPEVTQTPSHQVTQMGQEVILRCVPISNHLYFYWYRQILGQKVEFLVSFYNNEISEKSEIFDDQFSVERPDGSNFTLKIRSTKLEDSAMYFCASNRGGPYQETQYFGPGTRLLVL.

This chain uses TRBV27 with TRBJ2-7; 12 nucleotides line up with TRBD2. J gave up 0 bases and V 2 bases, and 8 bases lay outside the gene matches. The CDR3 has 18 amino acids. Germline V gene data show CDR1 as MNHEY and CDR2 as SMNVEV (reference sequence). CDR3 DNA sequence: TGTGCCAGCAGTTTACGCCGAGGACTAGCGGGGCTCTCCTACGAGCAGTACTTC. This gives the protein CASSLRRGLAGLSYEQYF.

This clone has a single count. This rearrangement joins TRBV6-2 or TRBV6-3 to TRBJ2-7, with 8 bases matching TRBD1. From germline, CDR1 is MNHEY and CDR2 SVGEGT. This CDR3 has 13 amino acids. Trimming removed 2 bases from V and 4 bases from J; junction bases left unmatched: 1. CDR3 sequence reads: CASSYRTGYEQYF. For the CDR3, the DNA is TGTGCCAGCAGTTACCGGACAGGGTACGAGCAGTACTTC.

The chain is built from TRBV5-6 and TRBJ2-1; tentatively, D is TRBD2 (6 bases). In germline, CDR1 is SGHDT, CDR2 YYEEEE. This CDR3 comprises 17 residues. Trimming left V 1 base short and J 0 bases short, with 14 bases between. CDR3 amino acids: CASSLLASASSYNEQFF. The CDR3 DNA reads TGTGCCAGCAGCTTGCTCGCTAGCGCGAGCTCCTACAATGAGCAGTTCTTC.

The chain joins TRBV2 to TRBJ2-1; 7 bases are a match to TRBD2. There are 14 residues in the CDR3. The germline V gene encodes CDR1 SNHLY and CDR2 FYNNEI. Trimming took 5 bases from V and 7 from J; bases not matched to a gene: 8. The CDR3 DNA reads as TGTGCCAGCAGTACCCTAGCGGCGGGTAATGAGCAGTTCTTC. Its translation is CASSTLAAGNEQFF.

Only a few counts were recorded for this clone. The gene calls are TRBV6-6 and TRBJ2-7, with D uncertain. Per the germline V gene, CDR1 is MNHNY and CDR2 is SVGAGI (reference sequence). The CDR3 covers 14 residues. Trimming removed 0 bases at V and 3 bases at J, with 9 bases between. The CDR3: CASSYSGRHYEQYF. The CDR3 DNA sequence: TGTGCCAGCAGTTACTCGGGCAGACACTACGAGCAGTACTTC.

V and J are TRBV12-5 and TRBJ2-5, with a tentative D call TRBD2 (5 bases). The V gene's germline CDR1 is LGHNT and CDR2 FRNRAP. This CDR3 is 14 amino acids long. Deletions cut 7 bases from V and 2 bases from J, with 14 bases between. The CDR3 here is CASASPSLQETQYF. DNA for the CDR3: TGTGCTAGTGCCTCTCCTAGCTTACAAGAGACCCAGTACTTC.

The rearrangement joins TRBV7-6 to TRBJ1-3, with D tentatively TRBD1 (6 bases). Germline CDR1 SGHVS, CDR2 FNYEAQ. This CDR3 comprises 15 residues. V lost 7 bases, J lost 2 bases, and 15 bases lay in between. This chain's CDR3 is CASTDRPSPGNTIYF. The CDR3 DNA reads as TGTGCCAGCACCGACAGGCCCTCTCCTGGAAACACCATATATTTT.

The chain couples TRBV5-1 to TRBJ2-5, with 9 bases fitting TRBD1. The junction had 4 bases not matched to a gene; V was cut back by 2 bases and J by 5 bases. The CDR3 has 14 residues. Germline loops: CDR1 SGHRS, CDR2 YFSETQ. DNA for the CDR3: TGCGCCAGCAGCTTTACAGGGGGCAGTGAGACCCAGTACTTC. This translates into CASSFTGGSETQYF.

DNA of the CDR3: TGTGCCTGGAGTCACAGCGGGGGAGGCCCTTTTTACAATGAGCAGTTCTTC. This sequence encodes CAWSHSGGGPFYNEQFF. The chain couples TRBV30 to TRBJ2-1, with 8 bases matching TRBD2. Germline values: CDR1 GTSNPN, CDR2 SVGIG (reference sequence). The CDR3 has 17 residues. J lost 4 bases, V lost 2 bases, and 13 bases had no gene match.

This rearrangement joins TRBV27 to TRBJ1-1, with D possibly TRBD1 on 6 matching bases. Germline CDR1 and CDR2: MNHEY and SMNVEV (reference sequence). The CDR3 runs to 13 residues. V gave up 3 bases and J gave up 8 bases, with 13 bases separating them. The CDR3 spells CASSFTGTTEAFF. The CDR3 DNA reads as TGTGCCAGCAGTTTTACAGGGACGACGGAAGCTTTCTTT.

V and J are TRBV7-9 and TRBJ1-1; 9 bases line up with TRBD1. This CDR3 spans 14 amino acids. Losses at the gene ends were 5 bases for V and 4 bases for J; bases not matched to a gene: 5. The germline CDR1 and CDR2 sequences are SEHNR and FQNEAQ (reference sequence). For the CDR3, the DNA is TGTGCCAGCAGCGTCCACAGGGGGCCCACTGAAGCTTTCTTT. As protein: CASSVHRGPTEAFF.

This chain uses TRBV18 with TRBJ2-3, with D possibly TRBD2 on 7 matching bases. V was pared by 0 bases and J by 1 base, with 14 bases between. Germline CDR1 KGHSH, CDR2 LQKENI. The CDR3 runs to 17 residues. The CDR3 region has the DNA TGTGCCAGCTCACCACCCGGAGGGGGGGGACGCACAGATACGCAGTATTTT. Its protein is CASSPPGGGGRTDTQYF.

This rearrangement joins TRBV7-9 to TRBJ2-7; D is undetermined. Trimming removed 5 bases from V and 6 bases from J, with 14 bases in between. The CDR3 consists of 13 residues. Germline lookup yields CDR1 SEHNR and CDR2 FQNEAQ (reference sequence). CDR3 DNA: TGTGCCAGCAGCCAAGACTTATCACGCGAGCAGTACTTC. Its translation is CASSQDLSREQYF.

This clone came up a few times. The CDR3 sequence is CASSASGAGDTQYF. Here the CDR3 DNA reads TGTGCCAGTAGTGCCAGCGGGGCGGGAGATACGCAGTATTTT. The V call is TRBV19, the J call TRBJ2-3; 7 nucleotides agree with TRBD2. CDR1 LNHDA and CDR2 SQIVND come from the germline V gene (reference sequence). This CDR3 has 14 residues. V lost 5 bases and J lost 5; bases outside the gene matches: 7.

The chain combines TRBV3-1 (or the pseudogene TRBV3-2) with TRBJ1-5; possibly TRBD1 for D (5 bases). There are 21 residues in the CDR3. Trimming took off 0 bases at V and 0 bases at J, with 24 bases between the two ends. From germline, CDR1 is LGHDT and CDR2 YNNKEL (reference sequence). CDR3 bases: TGTGCCAGCAGCCAAGATTCCACGGGGGAAATTGGCTTGAATAGCAATCAGCCCCAGCATTTT. Protein: CASSQDSTGEIGLNSNQPQHF.

This sequence joins TRBV6-5 and TRBJ2-5; possibly TRBD1 for D (6 bases). Looked up from germline, CDR1 is MNHEY and CDR2 is SVGAGI. V lost 8 bases, J lost 1 base, and 11 bases lay in between. The CDR3 runs 13 residues. The CDR3 region has the DNA TGTGCCAGCGCAGGACAGCCCCAAGAGACCCAGTACTTC. Its translation: CASAGQPQETQYF.

The gene calls are TRBV7-9 and TRBJ1-2; D perhaps matches TRBD1 (5 bases). Trimming took off 3 bases at V and 4 bases at J, with 9 bases between the two ends. The length of the CDR3 is 13 residues. Germline lookup yields CDR1 SEHNR and CDR2 FQNEAQ (reference sequence). The chain's CDR3 is CASSFWRGYGYTF. The CDR3 DNA sequence: TGTGCCAGCAGCTTCTGGAGGGGCTATGGCTACACCTTC.

CDR3 residues: CAWSSKHSQGNYGYTF. CDR3 sequence (DNA): TGTGCCTGGAGTAGCAAACACTCGCAGGGGAACTATGGCTACACCTTC. This chain connects TRBV30 to TRBJ1-2, with D tentatively TRBD1 (6 bases). V shed 2 bases and J shed 2 bases, with 18 bases lying between them. The CDR3 covers 16 residues. Germline V lookup: CDR1 GTSNPN, CDR2 SVGIG (reference sequence).